This TCR beta chain was captured by sequencing in a study of PD-1 blockade in mismatch repair-deficient tumors. Study background: Patients had eleven to twelve mismatch repair-deficient cancer types, all previously treated and progressing. General observations from the study: Tumor-resident clones, often absent from pretreatment blood, expanded after pembrolizumab and then contracted.

A remark on this clone: Its antigen remains unknown.

Sequencing used immunoSEQ multiplex PCR; TCRdb keeps in-frame clones, though not all of them. The sample lists about 84,000 clones, around 85% seen once, with approximately 2.7% in the top ten. Mismatch repair deficiency was confirmed in all patients, by PCR or immunohistochemistry. TCR sequencing covered three patients who responded to pembrolizumab. There are 17 residues in the CDR3. V trimming: 5 bases; J trimming: 2 bases; junction bases outside the gene matches: 8. Germline CDR1 is SGHVS and CDR2 is FQNEAQ. The origin of this receptor is an adult with mismatch repair-deficient cancer. The specimen was peripheral blood, collected 12 weeks after starting pembrolizumab. V and J are TRBV7-8 and TRBJ2-7, with 14 bases aligning to TRBD2. CDR3 protein: CASSLTRLAGGPYEQYF. As DNA, the CDR3 is TGTGCCAGCAGCCTGACCAGACTAGCGGGAGGGCCCTACGAGCAGTACTTC.